Following are 22 T cell receptor beta chains from one sample sequenced in a study of T-cell memory formation after mild COVID-19. TCRdb reanalysed the 5' RACE reads using MiXCR and keeps one entry per CDR3 protein. The sample carries about 150,000 distinct CDR3 sequences, 20% to 25% recorded once. The sample comprised PBMCs or a T cell subset sorted from them (not recorded which). The origin of the receptors is an adult woman who had mild COVID-19 (a few samples of this study predate the infection). Cell type and time point are not known.

This clonotype showed up just a few times. The chain combines TRBV24-1 with TRBJ2-3; D is perhaps TRBD2 (5 bases). Germline values: CDR1 KGHDR, CDR2 SFDVKD. Trimming shortened V by 3 bases and J by 2 bases, and 14 bases separated the two germline ends. The length of the CDR3 is 16 residues. CDR3 DNA sequence: TGTGCCACCAGTGATCCCGGGGTGGGATTCACAGATACGCAGTATTTT. This gives the protein CATSDPGVGFTDTQYF.

This chain connects TRBV10-3 to TRBJ1-1; D is unclear. Germline values: CDR1 ENHRY, CDR2 SYGVKD. The CDR3 has 17 residues. V lost 2 bases to trimming and J lost 4 bases, with 20 bases between them. The CDR3 sequence: CAISEGSSAAPGTEAFF. DNA of the CDR3: TGTGCCATCAGTGAGGGGTCGTCGGCGGCACCCGGCACTGAAGCTTTCTTT.

This clonotype was observed a few times. The chain uses TRBV7-9 and TRBJ2-4, with 9 bases lining up with TRBD2. Germline assignment: CDR1 SEHNR and CDR2 FQNEAQ (reference sequence). This CDR3 is 14 amino acids long. V lost 3 bases, J lost 6 bases, and 3 bases stayed unmatched. The CDR3 DNA reads TGTGCCAGCAGCTTTAGCGGGAGTGGAAACATTCAGTACTTC. Its protein product is CASSFSGSGNIQYF. The variable domain in full, completed from reference TRBV7-9 and TRBJ2-4, reads DTGVSQNPRHKITKRGQNVTFRCDPISEHNRLYWYRQTLGQGPEFLTYFQNEAQLEKSRLLSDRFSAERPKGSFSTLEIQRTEQGDSAMYLCASSFSGSGNIQYFGAGTRLSVL.

V is TRBV3-1 and J is TRBJ1-2; D call uncertain. Trimming shortened V by 4 bases and J by 7 bases, and 13 bases separated the two germline ends. Germline CDR1 reads LGHDT; CDR2 reads YNNKEL (reference sequence). The CDR3 runs 13 residues. This CDR3 reads CASSPPSAVGYTF. CDR3 nucleotide sequence: TGTGCCAGCAGCCCACCATCGGCGGTTGGCTACACCTTC.

V and J are TRBV3-1 and TRBJ2-1; D gene unclear. The germline CDR1 and CDR2 sequences are LGHDT and YNNKEL (reference sequence). V was cut by 0 bases and J by 10 bases, with 10 bases left in between. The CDR3 loop spans 13 amino acids. CDR3 loop: CASSQDSLTEQFF. CDR3 DNA: TGTGCCAGCAGCCAAGATAGCCTAACAGAGCAGTTCTTC.

This clonotype was counted between two and nine times. The rearrangement joins TRBV12-3 or TRBV12-4 to TRBJ1-2; D is uncertain. The ends were cut back, 5 bases at V and 0 bases at J, with 10 bases in the middle. This CDR3 comprises 14 residues. The CDR3 DNA sequence: TGTGCCAGCAGTGGAGACACCTCTAACTATGGCTACACCTTC. It yields the protein CASSGDTSNYGYTF.

The chain has TRBV6-2 or TRBV6-3 and TRBJ1-1, with D possibly TRBD1 on 5 matching bases. The germline V gene has CDR1 MNHEY and CDR2 SVGEGT. V was clipped by 0 bases and J by 4 bases, with 18 bases between them. This CDR3 contains 17 residues. CDR3 in amino acids: CASSYSGLRERGTEAFF. DNA of the CDR3: TGTGCCAGCAGTTACTCCGGGCTCAGGGAGCGAGGCACTGAAGCTTTCTTT.

The chain is built from TRBV23-1 and TRBJ2-1, with D unresolved. TRBV23-1 carries the ORF label, with uncertain function. This CDR3 spans 14 amino acids. The germline V and J ends were trimmed by 6 bases and 5 bases, with 14 bases remaining between them. CDR3 nucleotide sequence: TGCGCCAGCAGACTGGACGCGGTGGACAATGAGCAGTTCTTC. Its protein is CASRLDAVDNEQFF.

The chain links TRBV15 to TRBJ2-3; the D is unclear. This CDR3 has 17 residues. With 8 bases removed from V and 0 bases from J, the gap between germline ends came to 21 bases. From germline, CDR1 is LNHNV and CDR2 YYDKDF (reference sequence). This chain's CDR3 is CATSAYRTASSTDTQYF. The DNA for the CDR3 is TGTGCCACCTCCGCTTACCGGACGGCATCTAGCACAGATACGCAGTATTTT.

This clonotype was counted many times. The rearrangement uses TRBV9 and TRBJ2-7; TRBD1 aligns across 10 bases. The junction had 1 base not matched to a gene; V was cut back by 2 bases and J by 2 bases. Germline lookup yields CDR1 SGDLS and CDR2 YYNGEE. The CDR3 contains 14 residues. In DNA, the CDR3 is TGTGCCAGCAGCGTGGGGACAGGGGCCTACGAGCAGTACTTC. As protein: CASSVGTGAYEQYF.

This chain links TRBV6-1 with TRBJ2-2; TRBD1 agrees at 7 bases. Germline CDR1 reads MNHNS; CDR2 reads SASEGT. J was trimmed by 4 bases and V by 4 bases; bases with no gene match: 9. The CDR3 consists of 16 residues. The CDR3 loop is CASSVLPGGITGELFF. For the CDR3, the DNA is TGTGCCAGCAGTGTATTGCCAGGGGGAATCACCGGGGAGCTGTTTTTT.

The sample holds a few counts of this clonotype. CDR3 bases: TGTGCCAGCAGCCTTACAGGGGGCGGCGATACGCAGTATTTT. Translating gives CASSLTGGGDTQYF. This chain joins TRBV7-2 and TRBJ2-3; 9 bases match TRBD1. This CDR3 has 14 residues. Trimming at V came to 5 bases and at J to 6 bases, leaving 6 bases not matched to a gene. Germline values: CDR1 SGHTA, CDR2 FQGNSA. The entire variable domain, with the rest obtained from reference TRBV7-2 and TRBJ2-3, is as follows: GAGVSQSPSNKVTEKGKDVELRCDPISGHTALYWYRQSLGQGLEFLIYFQGNSAPDKSGLPSDRFSAERTGGSVSTLTIQRTQQEDSAVYLCASSLTGGGDTQYFGPGTRLTVL.

This clonotype occurred a few times. V is TRBV7-9 and J is TRBJ2-1, with TRBD2 identical over 8 bases. Germline CDR1 is SEHNR and CDR2 is FQNEAQ (reference sequence). The V segment lost 4 bases and the J segment 4 bases; nucleotides outside the gene matches: 6. CDR3 size: 15 residues. DNA for the CDR3: TGTGCCAGCAGCTCCACTAGCGGTCAGTACAATGAGCAGTTCTTC. Translating it yields CASSSTSGQYNEQFF.

This chain links TRBV2 with TRBJ2-5; tentative D call: TRBD2 (6 bases). V was clipped by 1 base and J by 4 bases, with 16 bases between them. Germline V lookup: CDR1 SNHLY, CDR2 FYNNEI. CDR3 length: 16 amino acids. The CDR3 DNA reads TGTGCCAGCAGTGAAGAGGGTTTACTAGCCGGAGAGACCCAGTACTTC. Its translation is CASSEEGLLAGETQYF.

The chain uses TRBV6-6 and TRBJ1-1; D is undetermined. Germline CDR1 MNHNY, CDR2 SVGAGI (reference sequence). This CDR3 is built from 15 residues. Trimming stripped 0 bases from V and 2 bases from J, with 10 bases between. The CDR3 sequence: CASSYSRSGNTEAFF. In DNA, the CDR3 is TGTGCCAGCAGTTACTCGAGGAGCGGAAACACTGAAGCTTTCTTT.

The table lists this clonotype with a few counts. This chain joins TRBV5-1 and TRBJ2-7, with 9 bases matching TRBD1. Germline CDR1 and CDR2: SGHRS and YFSETQ. The V and J ends lost 4 bases and 5 bases, in that order; junction bases with no gene match: 4. The CDR3 length is 13 residues. CDR3 DNA sequence: TGCGCCAGCAGCCTGGGACAGGGAAACGAGCAGTACTTC. Translating gives CASSLGQGNEQYF.

The rearrangement uses TRBV6-7 and TRBJ2-6, with D possibly being TRBD1 (6 bases). TRBV6-7 is flagged as an ORF with uncertain function. CDR3 length: 19 residues. Between the trimmed V and J ends, which lost 6 bases and 0 bases, there was a span of 21 bases. DNA for the CDR3: TGTGCCAGCAGCCATCCCCGGACAGTTATTCCCTCTGGGGCCAACGTCCTGACTTTC. Encoded protein: CASSHPRTVIPSGANVLTF.

The chain links TRBV24-1 to TRBJ2-2, with D unclear. The V end lost 4 bases, the J end lost 5 bases, and 10 bases lay between the germline ends. This CDR3 comprises 14 residues. Germline V gives CDR1 KGHDR, CDR2 SFDVKD. The CDR3 reads CATSDPGGTGELFF. The CDR3 coding sequence is TGTGCCACCAGTGACCCGGGTGGTACCGGGGAGCTGTTTTTT.

Only a few counts were recorded for this clonotype. The rearrangement links TRBV7-9 to TRBJ2-1; no firm D call. V was clipped by 5 bases and J by 8 bases, with 19 bases between them. The CDR3 has 15 amino acids. Germline V gene data show CDR1 as SEHNR and CDR2 as FQNEAQ (reference sequence). The DNA of the CDR3 is TGTGCCAGCAGCCCTCCGGGCGGACGGGCTGATGAGCAGTTCTTC. Residues: CASSPPGGRADEQFF.

The chain uses TRBV20-1 and TRBJ1-2; D possibly corresponds to TRBD1 (5 bases). Per the germline V gene, CDR1 is DFQATT and CDR2 is SNEGSKA (reference sequence). The CDR3 length is 12 residues. With 4 bases removed from V and 5 bases from J, the gap between germline ends came to 11 bases. Here the CDR3 DNA reads TGCAGTGCTAATCGAGGGGTTTATGGCTACACCTTC. Its translation: CSANRGVYGYTF.

Only a few counts were recorded for this clonotype. The chain recombines TRBV20-1 with TRBJ1-5, with D tentatively TRBD1 (5 bases). The CDR3 runs 16 residues. CDR1 is DFQATT, CDR2 SNEGSKA, per germline (reference sequence). The germline V and J ends were trimmed by 3 bases and 0 bases, with 15 bases remaining between them. CDR3 sequence: CSARVTGGYSNQPQHF. The CDR3 DNA sequence: TGCAGTGCTAGGGTTACGGGGGGGTATAGCAATCAGCCCCAGCATTTT.

This clonotype occurred a few times. This chain joins TRBV20-1 and TRBJ1-2; a weak D match, TRBD1 (5 bases). This CDR3 has 13 residues. Per germline, CDR1 DFQATT and CDR2 SNEGSKA (reference sequence). CDR3 loop: CGGDPLDGNGYTF. CDR3 DNA: TGCGGAGGGGACCCCCTAGACGGAAATGGCTACACCTTC.